This T cell receptor beta chain was observed in a study of T cell responses to AZD1222 COVID-19 vaccine (dated by TCRdb to 2020 to 2023). About the investigation overall: A total of just over 230 trial participants underwent TCR sequencing, of whom around 210 had received two doses of AZD1222 and 26 had received two doses of the MenACWY control vaccine. Enrollment into the trials was organized by age into subgroups of 18-55, 56-69 and 70-plus years, and those subgroups contained approximately 150, 30 and 60 TCR-sequenced participants, respectively. Overall study outcomes, separate from this receptor: Participants were mostly white British, with more females than males. The authors suggested clonal diversity may have been underestimated. CD4 TCRs associated with the vaccine covered the entire spike protein, and the dominant responses were in regions 160-218 and 743-854. In the small 56-69-year group, the increase in depth fell short of significance, most likely because of low power. Only a handful of AZD1222 recipients were SARS-CoV-2 seropositive at baseline, limiting conclusions about previously exposed vaccinees. No day 14 peak-response samples were available, so repertoires were characterized only after the peak T cell response. Epitopes outside the regions mutated in the B.1.351 and B.1.1.7 variants were reportedly recognized by nearly half of the unique spike-specific TCRs. A significant rise in spike-specific TCR breadth and depth was observed after two AZD1222 doses relative to day 0 and relative to MenACWY recipients.

Relative to germline, V is missing 1 base and J is missing 1 base, with 0 bases of the junction outside any gene match. Per the germline V gene, SGDLS is the CDR1 and YYNGEE is the CDR2. Measured from the cysteine to the phenylalanine, the CDR3 is 15 residues long. The kept DNA is CDR3 alone, 45 bases in frame from the first base. Regarding this clone: What antigen it recognizes has not been identified. There are no base qualities to consult, and no much larger clone falls within one base.

The CDR3 regions of human TCRbeta chains were analyzed by immunosequencing. As for the authors' bioinformatics: Repertoire TCRs were checked for matches against a reference library of SARS-CoV-2-specific TCRs that had been generated using the MIRA antigen-specificity platform. Breadth was defined as the fraction of unique TCRs that were SARS-CoV-2-associated, and depth was defined as the fraction of total T cells that were SARS-CoV-2-associated. Using the MIRA data, each spike-specific TCR was mapped to the spike region that the TCR reacts to and placed in a CD4 or CD8 class. Log10-transformed breadth and depth values were compared by one-way ANOVA with Sidak's multiple comparisons tests. This immuneACCESS table, as held by TCRdb, lists in-frame sequences with V and J called but not all clones. Of the missing ones, under half trace to an unresolved V gene in checked studies; the others have no known cause. That table is the source of V, J and clone size, and D and trimming were worked out from the DNA. In all, the sample holds 69,000 or so clones, and 70% to 90% of those were seen once. 1% to 1.5% of the sample is taken by the ten largest.

The time point tag for this specimen amounts to: about 28 days (+/-7) after the second vaccine dose. Because spike-specific TCR depth and breadth did not differ between the two schedules, AZD1222 recipients who got a second dose at roughly 4 weeks were pooled with those who got a second dose at roughly 12 weeks. The vaccinee samples were drawn from two UK trials, COV001 and COV002, one of which was a single-blind randomized controlled phase 2/3 trial testing AZD1222 (ChAdOx1 nCoV-19) in healthy adults. For TCRbeta chain sequencing, PBMC samples from trial participants were taken at day 0 and at day 28 after the second dose.

The material was peripheral blood, obtained 28 days after the second AZD1222 dose. This clonotype was sampled from an adult who received the AZD1222 COVID-19 vaccine. This chain joins TRBV9 to TRBJ2-2; 8 middle bases align to TRBD2. In nucleotides, the sequence is TGTGCCAGCAGCGTAACTAGCGGGAACACCGGGGAGCTGTTTTTT. The encoded protein is CASSVTSGNTGELFF.